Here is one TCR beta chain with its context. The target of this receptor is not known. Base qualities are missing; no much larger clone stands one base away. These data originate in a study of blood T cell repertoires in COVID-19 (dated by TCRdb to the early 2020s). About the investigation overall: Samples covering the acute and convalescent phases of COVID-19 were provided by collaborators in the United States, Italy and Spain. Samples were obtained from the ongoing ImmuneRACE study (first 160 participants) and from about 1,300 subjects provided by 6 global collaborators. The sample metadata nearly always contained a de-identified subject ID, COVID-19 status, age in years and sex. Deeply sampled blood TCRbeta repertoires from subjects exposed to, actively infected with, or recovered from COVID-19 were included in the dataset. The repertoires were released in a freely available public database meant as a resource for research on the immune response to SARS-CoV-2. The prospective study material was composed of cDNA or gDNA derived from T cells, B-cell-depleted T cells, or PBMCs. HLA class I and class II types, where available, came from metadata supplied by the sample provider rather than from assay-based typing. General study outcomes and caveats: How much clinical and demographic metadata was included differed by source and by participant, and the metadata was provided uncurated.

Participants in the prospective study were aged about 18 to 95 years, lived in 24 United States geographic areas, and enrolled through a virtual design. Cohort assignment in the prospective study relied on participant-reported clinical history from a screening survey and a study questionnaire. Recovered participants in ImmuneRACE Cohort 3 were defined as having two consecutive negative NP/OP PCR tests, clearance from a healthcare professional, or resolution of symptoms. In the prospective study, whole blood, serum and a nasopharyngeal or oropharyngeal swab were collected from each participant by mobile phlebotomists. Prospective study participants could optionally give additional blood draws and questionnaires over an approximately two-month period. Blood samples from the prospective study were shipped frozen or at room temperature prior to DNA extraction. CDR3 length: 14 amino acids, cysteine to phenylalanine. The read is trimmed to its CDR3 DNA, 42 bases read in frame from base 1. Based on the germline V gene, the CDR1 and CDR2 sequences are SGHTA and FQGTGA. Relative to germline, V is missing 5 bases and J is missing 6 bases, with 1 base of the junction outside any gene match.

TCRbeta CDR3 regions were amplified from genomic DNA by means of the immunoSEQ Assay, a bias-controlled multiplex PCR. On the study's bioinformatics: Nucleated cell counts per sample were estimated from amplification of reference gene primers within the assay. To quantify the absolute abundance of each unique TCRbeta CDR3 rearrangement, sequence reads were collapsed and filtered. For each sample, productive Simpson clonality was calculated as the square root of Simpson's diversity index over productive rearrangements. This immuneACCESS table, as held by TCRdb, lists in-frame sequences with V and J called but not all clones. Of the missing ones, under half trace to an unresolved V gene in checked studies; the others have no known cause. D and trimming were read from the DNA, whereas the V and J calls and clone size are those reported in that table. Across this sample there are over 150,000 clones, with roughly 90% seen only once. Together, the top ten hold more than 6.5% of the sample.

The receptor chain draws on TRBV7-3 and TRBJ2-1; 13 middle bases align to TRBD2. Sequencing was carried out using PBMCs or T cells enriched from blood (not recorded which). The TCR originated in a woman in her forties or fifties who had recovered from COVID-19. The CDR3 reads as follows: CASSRTSGSNEQFF. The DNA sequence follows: TGTGCCAGCAGCCGGACTAGCGGGAGCAATGAGCAGTTCTTC.